This note documents a single TCR beta chain sequence. Germline CDR1 SGDLS, CDR2 YYNGEE. This CDR3 is built from 17 residues. Trimming removed 0 bases from V and 3 bases from J; junction bases left unmatched: 7. The record originates from a study of blood T cell repertoires in COVID-19. In the study overall: Samples of COVID-19 (acute and convalescent) were obtained from the United States, Italy and Spain. PBMCs, B-cell-depleted T cells, or T cells provided the cDNA or gDNA that made up the material.

Original methodology: Using reference gene primer amplification, nucleated cell counts were estimated. TCRdb's table, derived via immunoSEQ multiplex PCR, lists solely in-frame clones and lacks some. Clone size and the V and J calls come from that table; the DNA yielded D and trimming. There are some 44,000 clones in the sample; around 93% occur only once, and around 11% lies in the top ten. The gene calls are TRBV9 and TRBJ2-1; 9 bases are shared with TRBD2. This receptor was obtained from a human donor in a cohort sampled during active COVID-19. The material sequenced was peripheral blood. CDR3 sequence: CASSVGWGSGSYNEQFF. The CDR3 DNA is TGTGCCAGCAGCGTAGGGTGGGGTAGCGGGAGCTACAATGAGCAGTTCTTC.